This T cell receptor beta chain comes out of a study of shared clonotypes between healthy human individuals (dated by TCRdb to 2020 to 2022). In the study overall: The cohort included a few men and a couple of women between 18 and 49 years of age. To estimate repertoire size and how much clonotype sharing occurs between individuals, the study deeply sequenced the blood TCR repertoires of about five healthy adults. Each donor's leukapheresis produced roughly between roughly 0.85 and 10 billion PBMCs. Per donor, three plates each were used for CD4 naive and CD4 memory, two for CD8 naive, and one for CD8 memory. Libraries were prepared and TCR repertoires were sequenced by different laboratories using diverse techniques, in order to increase sequencing depth and limit assay-specific biases.

On this clone: It has no known antigen specificity. No much larger clonotype is one base removed from it; base qualities were not supplied.

Using the deep immunoSEQ assay, multiplex PCR amplified TCR CDR3 regions from genomic DNA. Genomic DNA extracted from each cell subset was distributed evenly over all wells of several immunoSEQ 96-well plates, and each plate served as one replicate. For sorted subsets, each replicate PCR was loaded with roughly 190 ng genomic DNA, equivalent to some 31,000 T cell genomes. The purified libraries were quantified using a Qubit 3.0 fluorometer, sized with a Bioanalyzer 2100, and then quantified again using the KAPA Library Quantification kit. Every immunoSEQ 96-well plate was sequenced on a dedicated single-read 150-cycle Illumina NextSeq 550 flow cell. As for the original processing: Because the immunoSEQ output included only junctional sequences and no quality scores, the filtering could not be the same as the filtering used for full-length reads. Sequences were annotated with PyIR, a Python wrapper for IgBLAST v1.9, and V/J genes and CDR3 were assigned using IMGT germline references. Any read was removed if the V/J assignment was weak (E-value above 1e-6), the CDR3 was missing, or the read contained stop codons, out-of-frame junctions, or ambiguous translated residues. V3J clonotypes were defined as sequences sharing an identical inferred V gene, J gene, and CDR3 amino acid sequence. Percentage overlap between repertoires was calculated by dividing the number of shared unique clonotypes by the size of the smaller repertoire. Three approaches were used to assess repertoire richness: RTK rarefaction, the Chao1 estimator, and Recon v2.1 estimates of unobserved clonotypes. Generation probabilities for all TCRbeta clonotypes obtained by the gDNA method from a handful of donors were computed using OLGA. What TCRdb holds here is the immuneACCESS table cut down to in-frame rearrangements. Part of the clones is not present; checked against another copy, under half of the missing clones reflect an unresolved V gene, and the others are unexplained. V, J and clone size are taken as reported in that table, and D and trimming were inferred from the DNA itself. Counted in this sample were about a million clones; approximately 76% of them appeared once. Of the sample, less than 1.5% is held by the ten largest clones.

Taken from cysteine to phenylalanine, the CDR3 has 18 residues. Just CDR3 DNA is preserved here, 54 bases in frame from base 1. V trim: 7 bases; J trim: 6 bases; unmatched bases: 19. As encoded in the germline V gene, CDR1 is MDHEN while CDR2 is SYDVKM. Donors were healthy HIV-negative adults with no recently reported acute infections or vaccinations. Every donor was a Caucasian adult living in Nashville, Tennessee, USA. CD4+ T cells were enriched through magnetic negative selection, after which naive cells were positively selected on CD45RA and the remaining negative fraction served as the memory subset. Blood was collected by leukapheresis, and PBMCs were isolated by Ficoll-Histopaque density gradient centrifugation and then cryopreserved in liquid nitrogen vapor phase. Analytical flow cytometry was used to check the purity and quantity of each magnetically sorted T cell population. Each sorted fraction had its genomic DNA isolated and then quantified by UV absorbance on a Nanodrop 2000c.

Study-wide conclusions, independent of this receptor: Compared with non-shared clonotypes, clonotypes shared by all four sorted-subset donors had higher generation probabilities. Pairwise subsampling led to the expectation that sequencing depth would affect the degree of clonotype sharing among donors. Sampling was limited to blood, and TCR repertoires in tissue likely differ from TCR repertoires in blood. The small number of donors limited the genetic and exposure-history diversity represented. Even with the large sequencing depth, rarefaction of the sorted-subset datasets indicated that sequencing was incomplete. Sharing across several donors was observed for around 5% of naive CD4, under 4% of naive CD8, over 2% of memory CD4, and less than 0.45% of memory CD8 clonotypes. Naive subsets generally had larger estimated clonotype richness than memory subsets did.

Here the chain combines TRBV28 and TRBJ1-1; TRBD1 aligns with 11 central bases. This sequence was found in a man in his late teens or twenties in good health. The sequenced sample consisted of memory CD4+ T cells sorted from blood. The cell subset or site label corresponds to: CD45RA-negative fraction. The nucleotides are TGTGCCAGCACCACATACCGGACGGACAGGGGGCGTAGGGCTGAAGCTTTCTTT. Translation gives CASTTYRTDRGRRAEAFF.